The sequence of this TCR beta chain was determined in a study of T cells in Graves' hyperthyroidism and ophthalmopathy. Germline assignment: CDR1 SGHNT and CDR2 YENEEA. Trimming pared 1 base from V and 0 bases from J, leaving 7 bases between. This CDR3 has 15 amino acids. This clonotype showed up many times. Antigen: not known. Study-level points and caveats: It was a median approximately six months before onset that the model predicted ophthalmopathy. Clonotypes that were expanded in thyroid above 0.001 mostly appeared in blood too.

Amplification of TCR beta CDR3 regions was performed using RNA transcripts as template. Primed by the HTBI set, a first-round RT-PCR was run on the TCR CDR3. From the multiplex PCR reads, TCRdb called clonotypes with MiXCR, one entry per CDR3 protein. The table includes hundreds of thousands of distinct CDR3 sequences, more than 12% detected once. Ophthalmopathy in the patients scored at least 3 on Clinical Activity Score and at least 4 on NOSPECS grade, lasting under 3 months. A patient was excluded if there was uncontrolled infection, other autoimmune disease, pregnancy or lactation. The specimen was blood. The sequence came from a woman between 45 and 65 years old with Graves' ophthalmopathy. The rearrangement links TRBV11-3 to TRBJ2-1; D gene ambiguous. This CDR3 reads CASSLAHSSYNEQFF. DNA of the CDR3: TGTGCCAGCAGCTTAGCTCACAGCTCCTACAATGAGCAGTTCTTC.